This passage covers 20 T cell receptor beta chains from one sample sequenced in a study of T cell changes during pregnancy in multiple sclerosis (dated by TCRdb to between 2017 and 2020). Libraries were constructed by the immunoSEQ multiplex PCR assay. TCRdb stores this immuneACCESS table with in-frame sequences only. Part of the clones is absent; in the studies checked, under half of the shortfall reflects unresolved V genes, and no reason is known for the rest. The sample contains about 38,000 clones, 70% to 90% of them found a single time. The ten top clones hold around 7.3% of the sample. Specimen: CD8+ T cells from peripheral blood mononuclear cells, collected in the third trimester of pregnancy. These receptors were obtained from a female donor with multiple sclerosis, enrolled in a pregnancy study.

The chain is built from TRBV30 and TRBJ2-3; the D is unclear. The CDR3 consists of 11 residues. V lost 0 bases, J lost 6 bases, and 4 bases lay in between. The germline gives CDR1 GTSNPN, CDR2 SVGIG (reference sequence). DNA of the CDR3: TGTGCCTGGAGTGTACTGGATACGCAGTATTTT. Protein: CAWSVLDTQYF.

The V call is TRBV12-5, the J call TRBJ2-1; 8 bases fit TRBD1. The trim removed 2 bases at V and 5 bases at J, leaving 2 bases unmatched. CDR3 length: 14 amino acids. Germline V gene data show CDR1 as LGHNT and CDR2 as FRNRAP. The CDR3 protein is CASGLTTGDNEQFF. For the CDR3, the DNA is TGTGCTAGTGGTTTGACGACAGGGGACAATGAGCAGTTCTTC.

This clone has just one count. The chain links TRBV19 to TRBJ1-3, with D unresolved. CDR1 LNHDA and CDR2 SQIVND come from the germline V gene (reference sequence). V was shortened by 5 bases and J by 0 bases, with 14 bases between the two germline ends. The CDR3 covers 16 residues. CDR3 nucleotides: TGTGCCAGTAGTCCTAGGACTGAACCCTCTGGAAACACCATATATTTT. It encodes CASSPRTEPSGNTIYF.

In nucleotides, the CDR3 is TGTGCCAGCAGTTCGACAGGGGGCACTGAAGCTTTCTTT. This sequence encodes CASSSTGGTEAFF. The chain recombines TRBV28 with TRBJ1-1, with 9 bases fitting TRBD1. V shed 4 bases, J shed 4 bases, and the junction held 1 base outside the gene matches. CDR3 length: 13 residues. Germline lookup yields CDR1 MDHEN and CDR2 SYDVKM.

This clone was seen more than once but under ten times. The chain joins TRBV4-1 to TRBJ1-1; D unresolved. V was cut by 4 bases and J by 2 bases, with 14 bases left in between. CDR1 is MGHRA, CDR2 YSYEKL, per germline. The CDR3 runs 15 residues. CDR3 coding DNA: TGCGCCAGCAGCCCGGCCCCGACAAGTAACACTGAAGCTTTCTTT. Translating gives CASSPAPTSNTEAFF.

The chain carries TRBV27 and TRBJ2-2; D ambiguous. Germline loops: CDR1 MNHEY, CDR2 SMNVEV (reference sequence). The CDR3 runs 15 residues. V lost 6 bases and J lost 4, with 15 bases in between. CDR3 sequence: CASSPFVASTGELFF. The CDR3 region has the DNA TGTGCCAGCAGCCCCTTCGTGGCATCCACCGGGGAGCTGTTTTTT.

The V and J genes are TRBV2 and TRBJ1-5, with D unresolved. The length of the CDR3 is 15 residues. The germline V gene encodes CDR1 SNHLY and CDR2 FYNNEI. Trimming took off 4 bases at V and 0 bases at J, with 10 bases between the two ends. The DNA of the CDR3 is TGTGCCAGCAGTGTCGTCTACTATAGCAATCAGCCCCAGCATTTT. Translation: CASSVVYYSNQPQHF.

The chain combines TRBV7-9 with TRBJ1-5; 7 bases agree with TRBD1. Germline CDR1 SEHNR, CDR2 FQNEAQ (reference sequence). The CDR3 has 14 residues. Trimming took 5 bases from V and 4 from J; bases not matched to a gene: 5. CDR3 in DNA: TGTGCCAGCAGCCTCACGACAGGGAATCAGCCCCAGCATTTT. Protein product: CASSLTTGNQPQHF.

CDR3 in amino acids: CASSSVITGELFF. CDR3 DNA: TGTGCCAGCAGTTCGGTCATCACCGGGGAGCTGTTTTTT. This chain connects TRBV7-2 to TRBJ2-2; no firm D call. This CDR3 spans 13 amino acids. Germline CDR1 is SGHTA and CDR2 is FQGNSA. The V end was cut by 6 bases, the J end by 4 bases, with 9 bases between.

V gene TRBV27 combines with J gene TRBJ1-1; D remains ambiguous. CDR1 and CDR2 from the germline V gene are MNHEY and SMNVEV (reference sequence). The ends were cut back, 0 bases at V and 5 bases at J, with 10 bases in the middle. The CDR3 has 14 residues. The CDR3 bases are TGTGCCAGCAGTTTATCGGCGGGTGGGACTGAAGCTTTCTTT. This gives the protein CASSLSAGGTEAFF.

CDR3 region: CASSHPGTSDEQYF. In DNA form, the CDR3 reads TGTGCCAGCAGCCATCCCGGGACTAGCGACGAGCAGTACTTC. The chain couples TRBV27 to TRBJ2-7; 10 nucleotides align to TRBD2. The CDR3 covers 14 residues. Germline-derived CDR1 and CDR2 are MNHEY and SMNVEV (reference sequence). After removal of 6 bases from V and 5 bases from J, the junction contained 7 bases not matched to a gene.

This chain links TRBV19 with TRBJ1-6, with D uncertain. The ends were cut back, 7 bases at V and 8 bases at J, with 18 bases in the middle. The germline gives CDR1 LNHDA, CDR2 SQIVND (reference sequence). This CDR3 has 15 residues. This chain's CDR3 is CASTIDGIGDSPLHF. The CDR3 coding sequence is TGTGCCAGTACCATCGACGGGATAGGAGATTCACCCCTCCACTTT.

The chain couples TRBV4-3 to TRBJ2-6, with D tentatively TRBD2 (5 bases). The CDR3 is made up of 16 amino acids. The germline V gene has CDR1 LGHNA and CDR2 YSLEER. The V end was cut by 0 bases, the J end by 0 bases, with 6 bases between. The CDR3 DNA reads TGCGCCAGCAGCCAAGAAGGAGGCTCTGGGGCCAACGTCCTGACTTTC. Translating it yields CASSQEGGSGANVLTF.

CDR3 coding DNA: TGTGCCAGCACAGGGGGCATCTATGGCTACACCTTC. Protein: CASTGGIYGYTF. This chain joins TRBV6-5 and TRBJ1-2; TRBD1 matches at 8 bases. V trimming: 7 bases; J trimming: 4 bases; junction bases outside the gene matches: 2. CDR3 length: 12 amino acids. The germline gives CDR1 MNHEY, CDR2 SVGAGI.

For this clone: Other DNA sequences within the sample encode an identical CDR3. The chain couples TRBV7-9 to TRBJ1-1; D is uncertain. V gave up 3 bases and J gave up 0 bases, with 8 bases separating them. Germline CDR1 is SEHNR and CDR2 is FQNEAQ (reference sequence). The length of the CDR3 is 14 residues. The CDR3: CASSLGGMNTEAFF. CDR3 DNA: TGTGCCAGCAGCTTGGGAGGAATGAACACTGAAGCTTTCTTT.

This rearrangement joins TRBV5-1 to TRBJ2-7, with a tentative D call TRBD2 (6 bases). The CDR3 is made up of 15 amino acids. The germline V gene encodes CDR1 SGHRS and CDR2 YFSETQ. V lost 4 bases, J lost 0 bases, and 14 bases lay in between. The CDR3 spells CASSSPGESSYEQYF. The CDR3 coding sequence is TGCGCCAGCAGCAGCCCGGGGGAAAGCTCCTACGAGCAGTACTTC.

The chain employs TRBV9 and TRBJ2-3; 8 bases agree with TRBD2. Trimming cost V 4 bases and J 5 bases; bases outside gene matches: 6. The CDR3 has 14 residues. The germline V gene encodes CDR1 SGDLS and CDR2 YYNGEE. CDR3: CASSPRGARDTQYF. CDR3 nucleotide sequence: TGTGCCAGCAGCCCGCGGGGGGCGAGAGATACGCAGTATTTT.

The J gene is TRBJ1-4, the V gene TRBV4-3, with 7 bases that match TRBD1. The germline V gene encodes CDR1 LGHNA and CDR2 YSLEER. Trimming removed 4 bases from V and 15 bases from J; junction bases left unmatched: 8. This CDR3 spans 12 amino acids. CDR3 region: CASSLDGDRLFF. CDR3 in DNA: TGCGCCAGCAGCCTGGACGGGGACAGATTGTTTTTT.

The rearrangement joins TRBV15 to TRBJ1-1, with D possibly TRBD1 on 5 matching bases. CDR1 LNHNV and CDR2 YYDKDF come from the germline V gene (reference sequence). With 1 base removed from V and 2 bases from J, the gap between germline ends came to 11 bases. This CDR3 region has 15 residues. The CDR3 region is CATSRGWGTNTEAFF. CDR3 nucleotide sequence: TGTGCCACCAGCAGAGGCTGGGGGACTAACACTGAAGCTTTCTTT. The variable domain in full, with the rest retrieved from reference TRBV15 and TRBJ1-1, is DAMVIQNPRYQVTQFGKPVTLSCSQTLNHNVMYWYQQKSSQAPKLLFHYYDKDFNNEADTPDNFQSRRPNTSFCFLDIRSPGLGDTAMYLCATSRGWGTNTEAFFGQGTRLTVV.

The J gene is TRBJ2-3, the V gene TRBV10-2, with TRBD1 identical over 10 bases. V shed 7 bases and J 0 bases; nucleotides not matched to a gene: 7. CDR3 length: 16 residues. Germline values: CDR1 WSHSY, CDR2 SAAADI. The CDR3 spells CASKLTGQGSTDTQYF. DNA for the CDR3: TGCGCCAGCAAGCTGACGGGACAGGGGAGCACAGATACGCAGTATTTT.